A single sample gave rise to the 14 T cell receptor beta chains below, sequenced in a study of T-cell reconstitution after alpha-beta-depleted transplantation in children. Unique molecular identifiers featured in how the TCRbeta library was prepared. TCRdb passed the PCR reads through MiXCR, listing each CDR3 protein once. The sample comprises about 440,000 distinct CDR3 sequences, 43% of which are singletons, and 27% rests with the top ten. The sample in question was PBMCs, obtained before TCRalphabeta/CD19-depleted stem cell transplant. These receptors all come from a girl aged 2 to 10 with aplastic anemia, due to receive a stem cell transplant.

Only a few counts were recorded for this clonotype. The chain has TRBV5-1 and TRBJ2-1; 8 bases match TRBD2. Unmatched junction bases numbered 9, after V lost 4 bases and J lost 6 bases. CDR1 is SGHRS, CDR2 YFSETQ, per germline. The CDR3 has 15 residues. Here the CDR3 DNA reads TGCGCCAGCAGCCCGGGACTAGTCAGCCCCAATGAGCAGTTCTTC. Translating it yields CASSPGLVSPNEQFF.

The gene calls are TRBV20-1 and TRBJ2-3; D possibly corresponds to TRBD2 (6 bases). The CDR3 contains 17 residues. Trimming removed 3 bases at V and 4 bases at J, with 23 bases between. The germline gives CDR1 DFQATT, CDR2 SNEGSKA (reference sequence). The CDR3 region is CSARGTSSSTWSDTQYF. CDR3 bases: TGCAGTGCTAGGGGGACTTCCTCTTCAACCTGGTCAGATACGCAGTATTTT.

The chain recombines TRBV29-1 with TRBJ2-5; perhaps TRBD1 as D (6 bases). Trimming removed 5 bases from V and 7 bases from J, with 14 bases in between. Germline CDR1 SQVTM, CDR2 ANQGSEA. The CDR3 covers 12 residues. As DNA, the CDR3 is TGCAGCGTTTTACAGGGTTTCGGGACCCAGTACTTC. It encodes CSVLQGFGTQYF.

This rearrangement joins TRBV20-1 to TRBJ2-7, with 8 nucleotides matching TRBD1. The CDR3 contains 12 residues. V gave up 6 bases and J gave up 3 bases; unmatched junction bases: 4. The V gene's germline CDR1 is DFQATT and CDR2 SNEGSKA (reference sequence). CDR3 amino acids: CSAQTGVYEQYF. The CDR3 nucleotides are TGCAGTGCCCAGACAGGGGTCTACGAGCAGTACTTC.

This clonotype was seen at least ten times. The chain links TRBV4-3 to TRBJ2-1; TRBD1 aligns across 10 bases. This CDR3 has 16 amino acids. V gave up 0 bases and J gave up 4 bases; unmatched junction bases: 3. Germline values: CDR1 LGHNA, CDR2 YSLEER. The CDR3, as DNA: TGCGCCAGCAGCCAAGAGACAGGGGGCTTATACAATGAGCAGTTCTTC. Amino acid sequence: CASSQETGGLYNEQFF.

This chain connects TRBV20-1 to TRBJ2-7, with TRBD2 matching 8 bases. Germline assignment: CDR1 DFQATT and CDR2 SNEGSKA (reference sequence). J lost 2 bases, V lost 0 bases, and 9 bases had no gene match. There are 16 residues in the CDR3. Here the CDR3 DNA reads TGCAGTGCTAGAGATCTAGCGGGCGTGGGACCCTACGAGCAGTACTTC. Amino acid sequence: CSARDLAGVGPYEQYF.

The sample holds a few counts of this clonotype. The chain carries TRBV7-2 and TRBJ2-7, with D perhaps TRBD2 (7 bases). Trimming shortened V by 5 bases and J by 10 bases, and 15 bases separated the two germline ends. Germline V gene lookup returns CDR1 SGHTA and CDR2 FQGNSA. The CDR3 length is 12 residues. The CDR3 DNA is TGTGCCAGCAGCCTTCGGGGGGCAGGACAGTACTTC. Translation gives CASSLRGAGQYF. Complete variable domain (other parts from reference TRBV7-2 and TRBJ2-7): GAGVSQSPSNKVTEKGKDVELRCDPISGHTALYWYRQSLGQGLEFLIYFQGNSAPDKSGLPSDRFSAERTGGSVSTLTIQRTQQEDSAVYLCASSLRGAGQYFGPGTRLTVT.

This clonotype was picked up one time. This chain links TRBV7-6 with TRBJ2-5; D unresolved. The V end lost 3 bases, the J end lost 8 bases, and 13 bases lay between the germline ends. The length of the CDR3 is 13 residues. Germline assignment: CDR1 SGHVS and CDR2 FNYEAQ. The chain's CDR3 is CASSFGNQGTQYF. The CDR3 DNA reads TGTGCCAGCAGCTTTGGCAATCAAGGAACCCAGTACTTC.

This chain joins TRBV12-3 or TRBV12-4 and TRBJ2-2; D not certain. The CDR3 is made up of 14 amino acids. V lost 2 bases and J 7 bases, leaving 11 bases between the germline ends. CDR3 in amino acids: CASSLSLPSGELFF. The CDR3 DNA reads TGTGCCAGCAGTTTAAGTCTCCCGAGCGGGGAGCTGTTTTTT.

The count of this clonotype is one. V gene TRBV6-5 combines with J gene TRBJ1-6, with D uncertain. CDR3 length equals 15 residues. Looked up from germline, CDR1 is MNHEY and CDR2 is SVGAGI. The ends were cut back, 0 bases at V and 0 bases at J, with 3 bases in the middle. CDR3 amino acids: CASSYSGSYNSPLHF. CDR3 nucleotides: TGTGCCAGCAGTTACTCCGGCTCCTATAATTCACCCCTCCACTTT.

A note on this clonotype: Given a much more abundant clone one base away, this may be a read error. This sequence joins TRBV5-1 and TRBJ2-7; 15 bases fit TRBD2. The CDR3 runs to 16 residues. Germline CDR1 SGHRS, CDR2 YFSETQ. The V and J ends lost 3 bases and 1 base, in that order; junction bases with no gene match: 2. CDR3 region: CASSSGTSGRSYEQYF. DNA of the CDR3: TGCGCCAGCAGCTCCGGGACTAGCGGGAGGTCCTACGAGCAGTACTTC.

In the case of this clonotype: A much larger clonotype is one base distant, so this may be a read error. This chain connects TRBV3-1 to TRBJ2-5; 7 bases fit TRBD1. CDR3 length: 16 amino acids. Germline values: CDR1 LGHDT, CDR2 YNNKEL (reference sequence). CDR3 amino acids: CTSSQGFRDSKETQYF. The DNA for the CDR3 is TGTACCAGCAGCCAAGGGTTTCGGGACAGCAAAGAGACCCAGTACTTC.

There are a few counts of this clonotype. The chain combines TRBV6-1 with TRBJ2-3; TRBD1 agrees at 7 bases. The CDR3 runs 14 residues. V dropped 4 bases and J dropped 0; count of bases not matched to a gene: 1. CDR1 MNHNS and CDR2 SASEGT come from the germline V gene. The CDR3 DNA is TGTGCCAGCAGTGGACAGGGAAGCACAGATACGCAGTATTTT. As protein: CASSGQGSTDTQYF.

This clonotype has a handful of counts. This rearrangement joins TRBV2 to TRBJ2-7; the D call may be TRBD1 or TRBD2 (6 bases each). Germline V lookup: CDR1 SNHLY, CDR2 FYNNEI. V lost 7 bases and J lost 2, with 12 bases in between. This CDR3 contains 13 residues. This CDR3 is CASKGDSPYEQYF. In DNA, the CDR3 is TGTGCCAGCAAGGGGGACTCCCCCTACGAGCAGTACTTC.